This TCR beta chain stems from a study of cytomegalovirus exposure and HLA in healthy donors. Broader study findings: Highly shared variants forming one cluster were likely a sequencing artifact. As a later analysis showed, a missense DCLRE1C variant was linked to trimming of TCR beta V- and J-genes.

Use of 60 Vbeta and 13 Jbeta primers characterized the PCR. As processed by the authors: Later work found around 72 million unique TCR beta chains, with around 10 million shared. Method: immunoSEQ multiplex PCR; TCRdb's copy keeps in-frame clones and lacks some. Clone size and the V and J calls come from that table; the DNA yielded D and trimming. Found here are 90,000 to 110,000 clones, over 70% of them singletons; the top ten hold about 6%. This clone occurred a few times. The antigen is unknown. A read error may account for a junction end that differs from germline. The sequenced sample consisted of PBMCs. The clonotype was recovered from a male donor in good health and CMV-seronegative.

Here the CDR3 DNA reads TGTGCCAGCAGCTCCGGGTCCCGTCGGGTCTTC. This codes for CASSSGSRRVF. The gene calls are TRBV5-4 and TRBJ2-1, with D unclear. The length of the CDR3 is 11 residues. Germline V CDR1 and CDR2: SGHNT, YYREEE (reference sequence). The full variable domain, its missing parts supplied by reference TRBV5-4 and TRBJ2-1, is ETGVTQSPTHLIKTRGQQVTLRCSSQSGHNTVSWYQQALGQGPQFIFQYYREEENGRGNFPPRFSGLQFPNYSSELNVNALELDDSALYLCASSSGSRRVFGPGTRLTVL.